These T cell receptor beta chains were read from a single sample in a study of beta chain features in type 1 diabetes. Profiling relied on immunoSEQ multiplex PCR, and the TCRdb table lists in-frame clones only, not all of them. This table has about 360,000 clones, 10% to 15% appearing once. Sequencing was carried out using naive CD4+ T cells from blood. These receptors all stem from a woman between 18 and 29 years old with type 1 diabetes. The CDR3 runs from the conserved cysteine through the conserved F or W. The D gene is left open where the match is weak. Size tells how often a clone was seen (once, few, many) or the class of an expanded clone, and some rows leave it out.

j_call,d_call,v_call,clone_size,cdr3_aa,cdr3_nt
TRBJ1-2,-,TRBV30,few,CAWSTGQTNYGYTF,TGTGCCTGGAGTACAGGGCAGACTAACTATGGCTACACCTTC
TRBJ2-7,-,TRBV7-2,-,CASSLSGSYEQYF,TGTGCCAGCAGCTTAAGCGGGTCCTACGAGCAGTACTTC
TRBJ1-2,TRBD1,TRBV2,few,CASSDSQGARDYTF,TGTGCCAGCAGTGACAGCCAGGGGGCGAGGGACTACACCTTC
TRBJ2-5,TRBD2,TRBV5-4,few,CASRQTSSETQYF,TGTGCCAGCCGGCAGACTAGCTCTGAGACCCAGTACTTC
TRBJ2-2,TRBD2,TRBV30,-,CAWRDPRLAGGPGELFF,TGTGCCTGGAGGGACCCTAGACTAGCGGGAGGGCCCGGGGAGCTGTTTTTT
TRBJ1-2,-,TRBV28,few,CASSSGTLGGYTF,TGTGCCAGCAGTAGCGGGACCTTAGGTGGCTACACCTTC
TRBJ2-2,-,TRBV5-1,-,CASRRVGLENTGELFF,TGCGCCAGCAGAAGAGTGGGGCTAGAGAACACCGGGGAGCTGTTTTTT
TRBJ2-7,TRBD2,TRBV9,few,CASSVGGEGYEQYF,TGTGCCAGCAGCGTAGGGGGGGAGGGCTACGAGCAGTACTTC
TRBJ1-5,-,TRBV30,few,CAWGRIGHQPQHF,TGTGCCTGGGGGAGGATTGGTCATCAGCCCCAGCATTTT
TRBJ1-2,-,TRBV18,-,CASSQGEDYGYTF,TGTGCCAGCTCCCAAGGAGAAGACTATGGCTACACCTTC
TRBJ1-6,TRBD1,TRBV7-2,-,CASSIGQGSTPLHF,TGTGCCAGCAGCATTGGACAGGGGAGCACACCCCTCCACTTT
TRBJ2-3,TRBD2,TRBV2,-,CASLSAGGVTDTQYF,TGTGCCAGCCTGTCGGCGGGGGGGGTCACAGATACGCAGTATTTT
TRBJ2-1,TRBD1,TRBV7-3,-,CASSPRTGEYNEQFF,TGTGCCAGCAGCCCCCGGACAGGGGAGTACAATGAGCAGTTCTTC
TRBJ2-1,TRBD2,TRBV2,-,CASTRGGSSYNEQFF,TGTGCCAGCACCCGAGGCGGGAGCTCCTACAATGAGCAGTTCTTC
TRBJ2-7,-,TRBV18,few,CASSPDGIYEQYF,TGTGCCAGCTCACCAGACGGGATATACGAGCAGTACTTC
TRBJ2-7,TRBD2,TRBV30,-,CAWSLAGGAGLYEQYF,TGTGCCTGGAGCCTCGCGGGGGGCGCTGGGCTCTACGAGCAGTACTTC
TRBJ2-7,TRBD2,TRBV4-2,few,CASSQRQAGSYEQYF,TGTGCCAGCAGCCAACGTCAAGCGGGGTCCTACGAGCAGTACTTC
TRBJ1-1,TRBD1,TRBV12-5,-,CASGQGTGGPTEAFF,TGTGCTAGTGGTCAGGGGACAGGGGGGCCCACTGAAGCTTTCTTT
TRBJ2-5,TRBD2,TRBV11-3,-,CASSLRGGDQETQYF,TGTGCCAGCAGCTTACGCGGGGGGGACCAAGAGACCCAGTACTTC
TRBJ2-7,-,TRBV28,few,CASSLSSGAPYEQYF,TGTGCCAGCAGTTTAAGTAGCGGTGCACCCTACGAGCAGTACTTC
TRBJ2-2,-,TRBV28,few,CASSLGGAKAGELFF,TGTGCCAGCAGTTTGGGTGGGGCCAAGGCCGGGGAGCTGTTTTTT
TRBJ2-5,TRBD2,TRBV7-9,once,CASSKPGTSGPQYF,TGTGCCAGCAGCAAACCCGGGACTAGCGGGCCCCAGTACTTC
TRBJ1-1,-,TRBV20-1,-,CRGGANTEAFF,TGCAGAGGGGGGGCCAACACTGAAGCTTTCTTT
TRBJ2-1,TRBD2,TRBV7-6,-,CASSLEGLAGLTEQFF,TGTGCCAGCAGCTTAGAGGGACTAGCGGGGCTCACTGAGCAGTTCTTC
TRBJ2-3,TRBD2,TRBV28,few,CASIRAGGADTQYF,TGTGCCAGCATAAGAGCGGGAGGGGCAGATACGCAGTATTTT
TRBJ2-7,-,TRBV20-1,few,CSARGGEQYF,TGCAGTGCTAGAGGAGGCGAGCAGTACTTC
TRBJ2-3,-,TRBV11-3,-,CASSFGSTDTQYF,TGTGCCAGCAGCTTCGGGAGCACAGATACGCAGTATTTT